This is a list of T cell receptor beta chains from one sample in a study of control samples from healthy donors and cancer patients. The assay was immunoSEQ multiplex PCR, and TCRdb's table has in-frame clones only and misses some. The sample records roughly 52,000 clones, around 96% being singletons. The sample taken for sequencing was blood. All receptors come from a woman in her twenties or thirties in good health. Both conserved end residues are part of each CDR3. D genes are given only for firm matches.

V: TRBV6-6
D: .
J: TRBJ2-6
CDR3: CASSQVLSPSGANVLTF
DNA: TGTGCCAGCAGTCAGGTCCTTTCACCCTCTGGGGCCAACGTCCTGACTTTC

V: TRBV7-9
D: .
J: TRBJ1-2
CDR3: CASRTGVHGYTF
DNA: TGTGCCAGCAGGACAGGAGTCCATGGCTACACCTTC

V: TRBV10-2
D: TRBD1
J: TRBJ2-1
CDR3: CASSEVGTGGGNEQFF
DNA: TGCGCCAGCAGTGAGGTAGGGACAGGGGGAGGCAATGAGCAGTTCTTC

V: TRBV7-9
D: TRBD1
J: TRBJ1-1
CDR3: CASSSRDSQSEAFF
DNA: TGTGCCAGCAGCTCCCGGGACAGTCAATCTGAAGCTTTCTTT

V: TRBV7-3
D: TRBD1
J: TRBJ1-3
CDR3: CASSRGMGQGPSGNTIYF
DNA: TGTGCCAGCAGCCGCGGTATGGGACAGGGCCCCTCTGGAAACACCATATATTTT

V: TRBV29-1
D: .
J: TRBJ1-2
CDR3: CSVLDRNYGYTF
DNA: TGCAGCGTCCTCGACAGGAACTATGGCTACACCTTC

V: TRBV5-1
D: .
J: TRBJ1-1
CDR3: CASSLNPDMNTEAFF
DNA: TGCGCCAGCAGCTTGAACCCGGATATGAACACTGAAGCTTTCTTT

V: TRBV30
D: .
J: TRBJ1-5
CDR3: CAWPARAQPQHF
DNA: TGTGCCTGGCCAGCGAGGGCTCAGCCCCAGCATTTT

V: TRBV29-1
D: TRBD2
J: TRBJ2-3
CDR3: CSVGGRLTDTQYF
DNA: TGCAGCGTTGGCGGGAGGCTGACAGATACGCAGTATTTT

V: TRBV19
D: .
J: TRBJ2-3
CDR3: CASSDGFHTDTQYF
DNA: TGTGCCAGTAGTGACGGATTCCACACAGATACGCAGTATTTT

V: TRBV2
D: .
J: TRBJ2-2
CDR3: CASSEAANTGELFF
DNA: TGTGCCAGCAGTGAAGCGGCGAACACCGGGGAGCTGTTTTTT

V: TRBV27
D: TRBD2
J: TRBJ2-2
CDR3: CASSLSQIAGAGGELFF
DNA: TGTGCCAGCAGTTTATCCCAAATAGCGGGAGCGGGCGGGGAGCTGTTTTTT

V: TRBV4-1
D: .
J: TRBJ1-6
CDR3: CASSQVGREHNSPLHF
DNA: TGCGCCAGCAGCCAAGTGGGGAGGGAGCATAATTCACCCCTCCACTTT

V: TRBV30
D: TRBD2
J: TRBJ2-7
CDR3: CAWRLSGSLDEQYF
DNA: TGTGCCTGGAGACTAAGCGGGAGTCTCGACGAGCAGTACTTC

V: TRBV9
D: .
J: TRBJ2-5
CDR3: CASSVSGLSQETQYF
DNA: TGTGCCAGCAGCGTATCAGGGCTCTCCCAAGAGACCCAGTACTTC

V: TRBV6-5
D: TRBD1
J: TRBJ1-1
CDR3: CASWAGGWTEAFF
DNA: TGTGCCAGCTGGGCAGGGGGCTGGACTGAAGCTTTCTTT

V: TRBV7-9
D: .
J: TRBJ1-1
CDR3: CASSLAPGMNTEAFF
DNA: TGTGCCAGCAGCTTAGCTCCAGGCATGAACACTGAAGCTTTCTTT